This TCR beta chain was captured by sequencing in a study of blood T cells in healthy people across ages. This clonotype was seen at least ten times. A second PCR of 7 to 11 cycles used a sample-barcoded 5' primer and a J-beta primer mix. Using its own MiXCR run on the 5' RACE reads, TCRdb lists one record per CDR3 protein. Altogether about 930,000 distinct CDR3 sequences are present, 25% to 35% being singletons, with the ten largest covering about 9.4%. Germline CDR1 SQVTM, CDR2 ANQGSEA. CDR3 length equals 15 residues. J was trimmed by 0 bases and V by 3 bases; bases with no gene match: 7. These same data were also listed under a study on T cells of mothers and their children. That paper states: The authors added sample barcodes and 2-4 random nucleotides using the M1S primer of the second PCR.

V and J are TRBV29-1 and TRBJ2-7; TRBD1 agrees at 8 bases. The TCR comes from a middle-aged woman in good health. Sequencing used blood. The CDR3, as DNA: TGCAGCGTTGAGGGGCCGGGACAGGCCTCCTACGAGCAGTACTTC. Residues: CSVEGPGQASYEQYF.